Sequencing of this T cell receptor beta chain was carried out in a study of shared clonotypes between healthy human individuals. Researchers ran the assay at a deep level. Only in-frame clones appear in the TCRdb table, and some are missing; sequencing was by immunoSEQ multiplex PCR. The table records roughly 400,000 clones, approximately 96% of them present only once. Comments on this clone: The antigen is unknown.

The V and J ends lost 3 bases and 5 bases respectively, with 4 bases between them. CDR3 length: 11 residues. Looked up from germline, CDR1 is LNHDA and CDR2 is SQIVND (reference sequence). Points from the study as a whole: An anticipated effect of sequencing depth on clonotype sharing among donors was recognized.

Sequenced material: memory CD8+ T cells sorted from blood. Subset reported: CD45RO+ cells pooled with CCR7-negative TemRA cells. The chain employs TRBV19 and TRBJ1-1; D uncertain. This TCR was sampled from a young man in good health. The CDR3: CASSMGTEAFF. The CDR3 DNA reads TGTGCCAGTAGTATGGGTACTGAAGCTTTCTTT.